This TCR beta chain was observed in a study of CD8+ T cells in alopecia areata. The CDR3 extends over 12 amino acids. V lost 6 bases, J lost 2 bases, and 4 bases stayed unmatched. Germline CDR1 is SQVTM and CDR2 is ANQGSEA. Investigators sorted PBMCs to obtain both CD4+ and CD8+ T cells. General study results and limits: Clonality exceeded that of normal scalp in lesional scalp, most notably in alopecia totalis/universalis. Possibly because of HLA-related factors, TCR sharing was less clear across patients than in mice.

This clone was detected once. Its antigen is not identified. It was cDNA, reverse transcribed from extracted RNA, that served as the sequencing template. Profiling relied on immunoSEQ multiplex PCR, and the TCRdb table lists in-frame clones only, not all of them. The table lists 200,000 to 250,000 clones, roughly 56% of them singletons. Sequenced sample: CD8+ T cells sorted from blood. The clonotype originates from a human donor in good health. The rearrangement uses TRBV29-1 and TRBJ2-7, with 7 bases identical to TRBD1. CDR3 residues: CSVRDRAYEQYF. The CDR3 DNA follows: TGCAGCGTGAGGGACAGAGCCTACGAGCAGTACTTC.